The present entry profiles one T cell receptor beta chain with its context. The antigen is unknown. This CDR3 has 15 residues. The germline CDR1 and CDR2 sequences are MNHNY and SVGAGI (reference sequence). V dropped 5 bases and J dropped 0 bases, with 12 bases sitting between them. The PCR ran on 60 Vbeta and 13 Jbeta primers. Original handling: Among the unique TCR beta chains that a later analysis counted, about 81 million in all, 10 million to 13 million were shared. Libraries were prepared by immunoSEQ multiplex PCR; TCRdb keeps only in-frame clonotypes and omits some of them. That table is the source of V, J and clone size, and D and trimming were worked out from the DNA. Of around 110,000 clones detected, more than 70% appear once; the ten largest clones hold 7.8%. The data stem from a study of cytomegalovirus exposure and HLA in healthy donors. Study-level findings and limits: Most TCR sequences were seen very rarely across donors, but some public TCRs occurred in many. Association of a missense DCLRE1C variant with TCR beta V- and J-gene trimming was reported in a later analysis.

The specimen was PBMCs. The chain uses TRBV6-6 and TRBJ2-3; D not certain. The TCR originated in a man aged 25 to 40 in good health and CMV-seronegative. Written as DNA, the CDR3 is TGTGCCAGCAGTCCAACAACAGTGAGCACAGATACGCAGTATTTT. It is translated as CASSPTTVSTDTQYF.